This T cell receptor beta chain was retrieved from a study of blood T cell repertoires in COVID-19. Whole-study context: Sources were T cells, B-cell-depleted T cells, or PBMCs; the material itself was cDNA or gDNA.

In the source study's methods: Reference gene primer amplification in the assay estimated nucleated cell counts. The data were produced by immunoSEQ multiplex PCR, yet TCRdb's version contains in-frame clones alone and is incomplete. D and trimming come from the DNA, and the V and J calls and clone size come from that table. The sample holds some 5,900 clones, roughly nine tenths seen once. Losses at the gene ends were 2 bases for V and 8 bases for J; bases not matched to a gene: 11. The CDR3 runs 16 residues. Germline lookup yields CDR1 SGHRS and CDR2 YFSETQ. This receptor was obtained from a man aged 55-75 years with acute or convalescent COVID-19. The chain has TRBV5-1 and TRBJ2-1; TRBD2 aligns across 9 bases. Sequencing input: peripheral blood. CDR3 sequence reads: CASSLVAGEPIYEQFF. In DNA form, the CDR3 reads TGCGCCAGCAGCTTAGTAGCGGGAGAGCCTATCTATGAGCAGTTCTTC.